This TCR beta chain was retrieved from a study of blood T cell repertoires in COVID-19. The overall study: Donors in the United States, Italy and Spain gave samples during acute or convalescent COVID-19. T cells, B-cell-depleted T cells, or PBMCs provided the cDNA or gDNA that served as material.

At least ten counts were recorded for this clone. In the source study's methods: Amplification of reference gene primers was used by the study to estimate nucleated cell counts. Method: immunoSEQ multiplex PCR; TCRdb's copy keeps in-frame clones and lacks some. That table is the source of V, J and clone size, and D and trimming were worked out from the DNA. The sample consists of over 200,000 clones, approximately 88% of them appearing once. The specimen sequenced was peripheral blood. This clonotype originated in a man in his forties or fifties with acute or convalescent COVID-19.

CDR3 residues: CASSPDRGLTDEQFF. The CDR3 coding sequence is TGTGCCAGCAGCCCCGACAGGGGGCTTACTGATGAGCAGTTCTTC. The chain couples TRBV11-2 to TRBJ2-1; TRBD1 aligns across 10 bases. Germline values: CDR1 SGHAT, CDR2 FQNNGV. Unmatched junction bases numbered 9, after V lost 5 bases and J lost 8 bases. There are 15 residues in the CDR3.